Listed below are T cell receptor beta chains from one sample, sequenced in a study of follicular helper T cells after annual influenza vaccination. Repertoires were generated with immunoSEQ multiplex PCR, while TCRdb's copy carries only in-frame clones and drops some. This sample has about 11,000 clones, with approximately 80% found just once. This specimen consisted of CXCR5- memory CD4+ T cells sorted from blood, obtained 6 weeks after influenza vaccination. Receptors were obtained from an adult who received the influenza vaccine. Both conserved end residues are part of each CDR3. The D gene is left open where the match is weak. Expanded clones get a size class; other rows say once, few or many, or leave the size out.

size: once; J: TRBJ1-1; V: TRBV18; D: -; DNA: TGTGCCAGCTCTCGACAGCGACCTGAAGCTTTCTTT; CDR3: CASSRQRPEAFF
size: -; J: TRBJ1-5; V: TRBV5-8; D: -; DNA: TGTGCCAGCAGTACCGGGCAGCCCCAGCATTTT; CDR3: CASSTGQPQHF
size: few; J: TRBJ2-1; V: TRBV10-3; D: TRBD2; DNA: TGTGCCATCAAAGGGACTAGCGGTCTCAATGAGCAGTTCTTC; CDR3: CAIKGTSGLNEQFF
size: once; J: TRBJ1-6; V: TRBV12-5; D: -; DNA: TGTGCTAGTGGTGGGGTTGTCCGGAGCTCCTATAATTCACCCCTCCACTTT; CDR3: CASGGVVRSSYNSPLHF
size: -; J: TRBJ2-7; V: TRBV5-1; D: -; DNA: TGCGCCAGCAGGTTGGGACCTTCCTACGAGCAGTACTTC; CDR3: CASRLGPSYEQYF
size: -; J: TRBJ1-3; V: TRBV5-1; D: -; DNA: TGCGCCAGCAGCTCCGTACTACAGGGTTCTGGAAACACCATATATTTT; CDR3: CASSSVLQGSGNTIYF
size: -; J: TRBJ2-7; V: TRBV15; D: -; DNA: TGTGCCACCAGCGCTCAACCGGGACGGTTGAGCGAGCAGTACTTC; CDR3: CATSAQPGRLSEQYF
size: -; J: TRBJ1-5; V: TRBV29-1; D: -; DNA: TGCAGCGTTGCGGATGGGGTTTTGGGCAATCAGCCCCAGCATTTT; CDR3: CSVADGVLGNQPQHF
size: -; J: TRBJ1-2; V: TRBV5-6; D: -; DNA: TGTGCCAGCAGCTTGGTGACATCGGACTATGGCTACACCTTC; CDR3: CASSLVTSDYGYTF
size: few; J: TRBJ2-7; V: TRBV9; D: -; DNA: TGTGCCAGCAGCACCGCCGGGACTTCGGGGTCCTACGAGCAGTACTTC; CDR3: CASSTAGTSGSYEQYF
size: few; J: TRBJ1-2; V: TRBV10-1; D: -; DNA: TGCGCCAGCAGAACTGGACGCGAGGGCTACACCTTC; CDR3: CASRTGREGYTF
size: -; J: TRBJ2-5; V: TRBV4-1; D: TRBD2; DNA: TGCGCCAGCAGCCCAGGGGACAGACTAGCGGGGGGACAAGAGACCCAGTACTTC; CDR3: CASSPGDRLAGGQETQYF
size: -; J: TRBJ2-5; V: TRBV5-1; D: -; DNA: TGCGCCAGCAGCGCCGGGACAGCGGGGGAGACCCAGTACTTC; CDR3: CASSAGTAGETQYF
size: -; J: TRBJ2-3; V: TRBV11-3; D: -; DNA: TGTGCCAGCAGCTTAGGCGGGACAGGCACAGATACGCAGTATTTT; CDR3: CASSLGGTGTDTQYF
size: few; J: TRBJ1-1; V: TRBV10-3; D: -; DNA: TGTGCCATCAGTGAGTCTCAGGCCGCTTTCTTT; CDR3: CAISESQAAFF
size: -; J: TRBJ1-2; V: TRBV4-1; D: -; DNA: TGCGCCAGCAGCCAAGCCCACAGAACAGCGAATAACTATGGCTACACCTTC; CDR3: CASSQAHRTANNYGYTF
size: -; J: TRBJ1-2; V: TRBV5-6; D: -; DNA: TGTGCCAGCAGCTTGGGTACAGGGTTCTGGGGAGAAAACTATGGCTACACCTTC; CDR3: CASSLGTGFWGENYGYTF
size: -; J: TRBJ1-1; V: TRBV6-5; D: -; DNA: TGTGCCAGCAGTCCCGAGGGGTACACTGAAGCTTTCTTT; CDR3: CASSPEGYTEAFF
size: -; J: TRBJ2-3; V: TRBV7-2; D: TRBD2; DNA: TGTGCCAGCAGTACGGGGGGGTCCACAGATACGCAGTATTTT; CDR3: CASSTGGSTDTQYF
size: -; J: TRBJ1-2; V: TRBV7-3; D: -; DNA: TGTGCCAGCAGCTTAAGTCCACAGGGAGGCTATGGCTACACCTTC; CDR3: CASSLSPQGGYGYTF
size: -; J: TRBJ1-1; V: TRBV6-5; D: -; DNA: TGTGCCTCAGCAATACGGGGCGCGAGGCCGTTCTTT; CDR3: CASAIRGARPFF
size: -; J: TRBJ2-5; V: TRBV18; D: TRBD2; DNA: TGTGCCAGCTCGCGGACTAGCGGGGCCTCCCAAGAGACCCAGTACTTC; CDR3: CASSRTSGASQETQYF
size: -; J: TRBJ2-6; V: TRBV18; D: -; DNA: TGTGCCAGCTCACCACCGGTCAGCTTCTCTGGGGCCAACGTCCTGACTTTC; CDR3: CASSPPVSFSGANVLTF
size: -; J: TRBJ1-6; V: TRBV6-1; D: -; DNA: TGTGCCAGCAGTGACCCTAACAGGGCGAGTAATTCACCCCTCCACTTT; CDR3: CASSDPNRASNSPLHF
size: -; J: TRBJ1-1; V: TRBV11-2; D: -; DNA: TGTGCCAGCAGCTCGCGGGGCCACCTGGACACTGAAGCTTTCTTT; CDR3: CASSSRGHLDTEAFF
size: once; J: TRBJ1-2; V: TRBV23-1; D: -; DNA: TGCGCCAGCAGTCCCATAGGCGACTATGGCTACACCTTC; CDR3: CASSPIGDYGYTF
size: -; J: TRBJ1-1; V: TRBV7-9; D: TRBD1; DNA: TGTGCCAGCAGCCGATCCACAGGGGTGAACACTGAAGCTTTCTTT; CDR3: CASSRSTGVNTEAFF
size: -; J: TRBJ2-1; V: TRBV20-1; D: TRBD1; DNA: TGCAGTGCGACGGAGACAGGGGTCCAGTTCTTC; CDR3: CSATETGVQFF
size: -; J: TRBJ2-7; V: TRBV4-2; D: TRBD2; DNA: TGTGCCAGCAGCCAAGATTCCTCGGGTAGCGGGAGCTCCTACGAGCAGTACTTC; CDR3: CASSQDSSGSGSSYEQYF
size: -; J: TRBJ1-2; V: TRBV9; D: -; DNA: TGTGCCAGCAGGGCACAGGATAACTATGGCTACACCTTC; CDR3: CASRAQDNYGYTF
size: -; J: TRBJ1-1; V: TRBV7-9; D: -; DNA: TGTGCCAGCAGCTTAGCAGGGGTGAACACTGAAGCTTTCTTT; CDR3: CASSLAGVNTEAFF
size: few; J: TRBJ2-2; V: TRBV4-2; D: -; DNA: TGTGCCAGCAGCCAAGCCGAATCAACTCGGGGCGGGGAGCTGTTTTTT; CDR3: CASSQAESTRGGELFF
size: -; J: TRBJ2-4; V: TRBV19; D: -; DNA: TGTGCCAGTAGTATAACTCTAGCCAAAAACATTCAGTACTTC; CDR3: CASSITLAKNIQYF
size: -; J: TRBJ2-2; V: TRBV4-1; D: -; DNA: TGCGCCAGCAGCCAAGGCCGGCTATTTTCCGGGGAGCTGTTTTTT; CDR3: CASSQGRLFSGELFF
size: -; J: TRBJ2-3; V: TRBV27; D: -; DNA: TGTGCCAGCAGTTTGCTAGGGACAACCCTTGTAAAGGATACGCAGTATTTT; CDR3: CASSLLGTTLVKDTQYF
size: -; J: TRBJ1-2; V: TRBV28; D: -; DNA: TGTGCCAGCAGTCTGAGGGACACCCCATTAAACTATGGCTACACCTTC; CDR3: CASSLRDTPLNYGYTF
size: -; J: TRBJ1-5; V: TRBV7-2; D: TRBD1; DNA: TGTGCCAGCAGCTCGACAGGGTATAGCAATCAGCCCCAGCATTTT; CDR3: CASSSTGYSNQPQHF
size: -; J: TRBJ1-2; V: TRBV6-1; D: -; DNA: TGTGCCAGCAGTGAGGATAGGGTTTATGGCTACACCTTC; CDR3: CASSEDRVYGYTF
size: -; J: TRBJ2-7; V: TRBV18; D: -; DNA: TGTGCCAGCTCACATGACACCGGGACGATCTACGAGCAGTACTTC; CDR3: CASSHDTGTIYEQYF
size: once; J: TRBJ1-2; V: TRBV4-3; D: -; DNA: TGCGCCAGCAGCCCTAACAGGGTTGATACCTTCTATGGCTACACCTTC; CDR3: CASSPNRVDTFYGYTF
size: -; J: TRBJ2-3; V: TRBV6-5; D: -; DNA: TGTGCCAGCAGTTACTCAGGGAATGGGCCAGATACGCAGTATTTT; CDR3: CASSYSGNGPDTQYF
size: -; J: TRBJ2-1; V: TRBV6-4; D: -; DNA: TGTGCCAGCAGTGCCTACGGGACCCGAACTAGTCCCAATGAGCAGTTCTTC; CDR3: CASSAYGTRTSPNEQFF
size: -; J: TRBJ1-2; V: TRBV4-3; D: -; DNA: TGCGCCAGCAGCCAATTGGGGGCGTATGGCTACACCTTC; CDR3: CASSQLGAYGYTF
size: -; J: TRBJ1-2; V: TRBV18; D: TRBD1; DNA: TGTGCCAGCTCACCAGGCGGACAGGCTAGCTATGGCTACACCTTC; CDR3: CASSPGGQASYGYTF
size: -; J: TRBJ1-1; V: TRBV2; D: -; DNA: TGTGCCAGCAGTCATCTTATTCTCCGGAGTCGGGACACTGAAGCTTTCTTT; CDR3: CASSHLILRSRDTEAFF
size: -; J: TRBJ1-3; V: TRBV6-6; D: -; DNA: TGTGCCAGCAGTTACTCAGGGGCCCCCTCTGGAAACACCATATATTTT; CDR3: CASSYSGAPSGNTIYF
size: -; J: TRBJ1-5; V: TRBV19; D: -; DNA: TGTGCCAGTAGTATAGATCCAGGGTTTCAGCCCCAGCATTTT; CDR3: CASSIDPGFQPQHF
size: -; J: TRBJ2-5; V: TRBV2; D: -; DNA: TGTGCCAGCACACAGCAAGAGACCCAGTACTTC; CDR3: CASTQQETQYF
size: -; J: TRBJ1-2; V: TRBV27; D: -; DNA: TGTGCCAGCAGTCCCGCCGGTGACCTAAGGGGGGGCTACACCTTC; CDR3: CASSPAGDLRGGYTF
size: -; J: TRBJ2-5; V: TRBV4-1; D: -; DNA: TGCGCCAGCAGCCAAGGTGACTTATACCAAGAGACCCAGTACTTC; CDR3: CASSQGDLYQETQYF
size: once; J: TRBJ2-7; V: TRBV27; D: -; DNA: TGTGCCAGCAGTATATTTATTGGGTCTTACGAGCAGTACTTC; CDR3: CASSIFIGSYEQYF
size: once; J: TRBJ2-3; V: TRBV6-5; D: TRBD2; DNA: TGTGCCAGCAGTTACGCGGGAGCTAGCACAGATACGCAGTATTTT; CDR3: CASSYAGASTDTQYF
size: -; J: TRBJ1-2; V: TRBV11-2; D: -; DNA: TGTGCCAGCAGAGAGAGGGGTGACTATGGCTACACCTTC; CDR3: CASRERGDYGYTF
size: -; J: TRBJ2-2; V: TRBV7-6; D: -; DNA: TGTGCCAGCAGCTTAGTGGGGGGGGCGAGGACCGGGGAGCTGTTTTTT; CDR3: CASSLVGGARTGELFF
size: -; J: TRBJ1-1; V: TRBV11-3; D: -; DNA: TGTGCCAGCAGCGTCGTAACAGGGTCTGAAGCTTTCTTT; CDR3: CASSVVTGSEAFF